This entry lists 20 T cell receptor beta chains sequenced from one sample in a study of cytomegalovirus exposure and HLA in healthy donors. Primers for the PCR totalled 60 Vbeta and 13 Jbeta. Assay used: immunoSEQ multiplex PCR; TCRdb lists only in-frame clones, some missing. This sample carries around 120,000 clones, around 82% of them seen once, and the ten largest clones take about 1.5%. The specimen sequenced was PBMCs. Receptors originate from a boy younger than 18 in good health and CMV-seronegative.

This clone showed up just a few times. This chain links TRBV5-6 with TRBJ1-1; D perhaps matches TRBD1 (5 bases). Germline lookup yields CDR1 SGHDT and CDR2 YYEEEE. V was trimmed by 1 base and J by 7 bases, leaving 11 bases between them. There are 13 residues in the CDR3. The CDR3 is CASSLRGAYEAFF. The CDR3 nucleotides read TGTGCCAGCAGCTTGAGGGGCGCTTATGAAGCTTTCTTT.

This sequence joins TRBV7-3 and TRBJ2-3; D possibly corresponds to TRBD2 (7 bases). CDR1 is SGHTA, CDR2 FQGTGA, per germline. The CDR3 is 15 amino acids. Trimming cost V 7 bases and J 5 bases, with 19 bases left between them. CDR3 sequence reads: CASTSSGGALDTQYF. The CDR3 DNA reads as TGTGCCAGCACCTCTAGTGGGGGGGCACTAGATACGCAGTATTTT.

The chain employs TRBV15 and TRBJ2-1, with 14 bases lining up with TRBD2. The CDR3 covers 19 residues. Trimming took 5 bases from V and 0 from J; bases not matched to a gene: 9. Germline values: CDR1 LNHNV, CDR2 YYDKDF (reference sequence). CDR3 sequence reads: CATSPSGLAGGSSYNEQFF. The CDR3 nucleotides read TGTGCCACCAGCCCCAGCGGACTAGCGGGGGGAAGCTCCTACAATGAGCAGTTCTTC.

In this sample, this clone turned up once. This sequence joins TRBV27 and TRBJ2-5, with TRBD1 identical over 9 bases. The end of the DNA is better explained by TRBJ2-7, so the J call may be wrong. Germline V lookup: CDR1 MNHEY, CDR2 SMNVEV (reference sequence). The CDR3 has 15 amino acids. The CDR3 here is CASSPRDREGYEQYF. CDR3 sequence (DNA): TGTGCCAGCAGTCCCCGGGACAGGGAGGGCTACGAGCAGTACTTC.

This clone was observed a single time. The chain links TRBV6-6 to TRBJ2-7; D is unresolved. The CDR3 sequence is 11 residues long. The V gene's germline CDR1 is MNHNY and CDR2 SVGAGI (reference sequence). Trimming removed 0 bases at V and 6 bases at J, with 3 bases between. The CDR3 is CASSYSAEQYF. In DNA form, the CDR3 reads TGTGCCAGCAGTTACTCGGCCGAGCAGTACTTC.

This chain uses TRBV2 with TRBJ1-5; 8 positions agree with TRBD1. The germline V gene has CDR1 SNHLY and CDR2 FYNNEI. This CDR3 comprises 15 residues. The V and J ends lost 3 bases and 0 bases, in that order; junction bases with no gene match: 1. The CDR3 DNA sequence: TGTGCCAGCAGTGACAGGGGGCCTAGCAATCAGCCCCAGCATTTT. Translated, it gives CASSDRGPSNQPQHF.

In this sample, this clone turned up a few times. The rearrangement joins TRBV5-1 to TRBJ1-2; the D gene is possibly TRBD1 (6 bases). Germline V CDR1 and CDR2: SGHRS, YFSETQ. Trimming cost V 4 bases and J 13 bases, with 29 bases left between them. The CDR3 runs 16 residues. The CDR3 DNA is TGCGCCAGCAGCCCTGACCTACTACAGGGTTCTACGCCCGCCACCTTC. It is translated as CASSPDLLQGSTPATF. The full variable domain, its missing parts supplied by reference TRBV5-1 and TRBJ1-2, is KAGVTQTPRYLIKTRGQQVTLSCSPISGHRSVSWYQQTPGQGLQFLFEYFSETQRNKGNFPGRFSGRQFSNSRSEMNVSTLELGDSALYLCASSPDLLQGSTPATFGSGTRLTVV.

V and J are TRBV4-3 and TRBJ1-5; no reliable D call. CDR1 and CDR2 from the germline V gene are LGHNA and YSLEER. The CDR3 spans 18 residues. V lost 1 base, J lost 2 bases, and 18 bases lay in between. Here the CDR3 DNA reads TGCGCCAGCAGCCAAGTTTTCCCCCCGGGAAACGGCAATCAGCCCCAGCATTTT. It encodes CASSQVFPPGNGNQPQHF.

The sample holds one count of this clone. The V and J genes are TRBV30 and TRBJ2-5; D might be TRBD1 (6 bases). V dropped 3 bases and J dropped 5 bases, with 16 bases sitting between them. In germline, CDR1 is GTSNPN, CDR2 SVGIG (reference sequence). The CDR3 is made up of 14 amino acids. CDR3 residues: CAWRDRIIRETQYF. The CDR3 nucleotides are TGTGCCTGGAGAGACAGGATTATTAGGGAGACCCAGTACTTC. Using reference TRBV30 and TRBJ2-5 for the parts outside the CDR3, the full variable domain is SQTIHQWPATLVQPVGSPLSLECTVEGTSNPNLYWYRQAAGRGLQLLFYSVGIGQISSEVPQNLSASRPQDRQFILSSKKLLLSDSGFYLCAWRDRIIRETQYFGPGTRLLVL.

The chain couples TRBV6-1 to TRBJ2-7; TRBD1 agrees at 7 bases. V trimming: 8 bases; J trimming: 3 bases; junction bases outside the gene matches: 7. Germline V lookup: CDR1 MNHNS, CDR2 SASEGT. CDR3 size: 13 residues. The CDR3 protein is CASLRDRNYEQYF. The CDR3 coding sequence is TGTGCCAGCTTACGGGACAGAAACTACGAGCAGTACTTC.

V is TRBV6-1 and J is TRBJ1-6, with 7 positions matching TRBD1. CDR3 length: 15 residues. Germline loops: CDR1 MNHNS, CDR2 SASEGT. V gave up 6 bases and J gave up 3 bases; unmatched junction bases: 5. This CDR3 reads CASSNRQGYNSPLHF. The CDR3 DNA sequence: TGTGCCAGCAGCAATCGACAGGGCTATAATTCACCCCTCCACTTT.

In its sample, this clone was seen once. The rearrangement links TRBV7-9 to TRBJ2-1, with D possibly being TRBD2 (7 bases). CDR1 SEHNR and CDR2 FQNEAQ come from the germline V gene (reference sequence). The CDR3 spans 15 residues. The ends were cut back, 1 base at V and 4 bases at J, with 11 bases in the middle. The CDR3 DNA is TGTGCCAGCAGCTTAGGCGGGGGCCAGTACAATGAGCAGTTCTTC. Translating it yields CASSLGGGQYNEQFF.

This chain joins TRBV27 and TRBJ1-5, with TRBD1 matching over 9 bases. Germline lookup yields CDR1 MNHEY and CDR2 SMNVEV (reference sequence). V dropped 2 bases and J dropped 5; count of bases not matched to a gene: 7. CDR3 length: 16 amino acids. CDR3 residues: CASSLRGTGTDQPQHF. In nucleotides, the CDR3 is TGTGCCAGCAGTTTACGAGGGACAGGGACAGATCAGCCCCAGCATTTT.

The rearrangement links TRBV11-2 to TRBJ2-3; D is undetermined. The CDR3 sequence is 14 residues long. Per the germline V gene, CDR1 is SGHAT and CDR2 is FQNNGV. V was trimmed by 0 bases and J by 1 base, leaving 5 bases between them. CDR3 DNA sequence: TGTGCCAGCAGCTTAGATCTAGGCACAGATACGCAGTATTTT. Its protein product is CASSLDLGTDTQYF. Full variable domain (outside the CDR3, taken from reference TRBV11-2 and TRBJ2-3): EAGVAQSPRYKIIEKRQSVAFWCNPISGHATLYWYQQILGQGPKLLIQFQNNGVVDDSQLPKDRFSAERLKGVDSTLKIQPAKLEDSAVYLCASSLDLGTDTQYFGPGTRLTVL.

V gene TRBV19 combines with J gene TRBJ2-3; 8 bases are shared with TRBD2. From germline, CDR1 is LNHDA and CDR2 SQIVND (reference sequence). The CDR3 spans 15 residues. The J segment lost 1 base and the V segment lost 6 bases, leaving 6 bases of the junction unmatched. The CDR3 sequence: CASSPWRGGTDTQYF. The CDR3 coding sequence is TGTGCCAGTAGCCCTTGGCGGGGGGGCACAGATACGCAGTATTTT.

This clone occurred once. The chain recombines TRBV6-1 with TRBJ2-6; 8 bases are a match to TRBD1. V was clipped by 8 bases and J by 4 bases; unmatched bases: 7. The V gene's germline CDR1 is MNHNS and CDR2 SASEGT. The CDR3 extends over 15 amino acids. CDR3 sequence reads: CASDRGLGGANVLTF. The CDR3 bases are TGTGCCAGCGACAGGGGACTGGGCGGGGCCAACGTCCTGACTTTC.

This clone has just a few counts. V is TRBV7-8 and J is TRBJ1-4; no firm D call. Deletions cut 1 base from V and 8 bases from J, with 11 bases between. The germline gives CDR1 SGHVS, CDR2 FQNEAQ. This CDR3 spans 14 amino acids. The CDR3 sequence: CASSLVSGNEKLFF. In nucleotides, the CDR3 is TGTGCCAGCAGCTTAGTTTCAGGAAACGAAAAACTGTTTTTT.

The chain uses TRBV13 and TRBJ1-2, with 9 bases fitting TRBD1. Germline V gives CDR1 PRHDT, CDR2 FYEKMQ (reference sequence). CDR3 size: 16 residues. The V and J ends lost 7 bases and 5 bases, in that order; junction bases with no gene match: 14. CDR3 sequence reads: CASNFLGTGKEYGYTF. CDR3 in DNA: TGTGCCAGCAACTTCTTGGGGACAGGGAAGGAATATGGCTACACCTTC.

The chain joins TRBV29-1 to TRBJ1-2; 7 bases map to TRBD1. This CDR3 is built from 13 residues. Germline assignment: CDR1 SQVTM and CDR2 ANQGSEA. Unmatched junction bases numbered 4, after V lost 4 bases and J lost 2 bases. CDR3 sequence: CSVGQGGNYGYTF. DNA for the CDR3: TGCAGCGTTGGACAGGGTGGAAACTATGGCTACACCTTC.

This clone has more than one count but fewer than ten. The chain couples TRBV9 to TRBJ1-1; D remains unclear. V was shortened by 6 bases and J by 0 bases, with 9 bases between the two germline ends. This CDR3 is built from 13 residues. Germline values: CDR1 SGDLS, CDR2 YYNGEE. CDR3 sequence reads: CASKRGMNTEAFF. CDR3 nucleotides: TGTGCCAGCAAGCGGGGAATGAACACTGAAGCTTTCTTT.